These 21 T cell receptor beta chains were all obtained from the same sample, sequenced in a study of T-cell memory formation after mild COVID-19. One entry per CDR3 protein results from TCRdb running MiXCR on the 5' RACE reads. The table records about 270,000 distinct CDR3 sequences, over 15% of them present only once. The sequenced material came from PBMCs or a T cell subset sorted from them (not recorded which). These receptors came from an adult woman who had mild COVID-19 (a few samples of this study predate the infection). Cell type and time point are not known.

This clonotype appeared many times. The gene calls are TRBV5-1 and TRBJ2-1; TRBD1 matches at 8 bases. J lost 4 bases, V lost 2 bases, and 8 bases had no gene match. The germline V gene has CDR1 SGHRS and CDR2 YFSETQ. The CDR3 has 16 residues. CDR3 protein: CASSLTGTGLYNEQFF. The CDR3 nucleotides are TGCGCCAGCAGCTTAACCGGGACAGGACTTTACAATGAGCAGTTCTTC.

The CDR3: CASSLGDPTGELFF. In nucleotides, the CDR3 is TGTGCCAGCAGCTTAGGGGACCCCACCGGGGAGCTGTTTTTT. The V and J genes are TRBV7-2 and TRBJ2-2, with D tentatively TRBD1 or TRBD2 (5 bases each). V dropped 1 base and J dropped 4 bases, with 7 bases sitting between them. CDR3 size: 14 residues. Germline V lookup: CDR1 SGHTA, CDR2 FQGNSA.

This clonotype has a count of ten or more. The chain uses TRBV5-6 and TRBJ2-7; TRBD1 matches at 8 bases. This CDR3 has 15 residues. V trimming: 2 bases; J trimming: 0 bases; junction bases outside the gene matches: 4. The V gene's germline CDR1 is SGHDT and CDR2 YYEEEE. This CDR3 reads CASSLLGQASYEQYF. Here the CDR3 DNA reads TGTGCCAGCAGCTTATTGGGACAGGCCTCCTACGAGCAGTACTTC.

The genes are TRBV4-2 and TRBJ2-3; D tentatively reads TRBD1 or TRBD2 (5 bases each). The V gene lost 5 bases and the J gene lost 4 bases, with 13 bases spanning the gap. The CDR3 totals 14 residues. Germline V gives CDR1 LGHNA, CDR2 YNFKEQ. The CDR3 reads CASSSRDGADTQYF. The CDR3 DNA reads as TGTGCCAGCAGCTCCCGGGACGGCGCAGATACGCAGTATTTT.

The J gene is TRBJ1-2, the V gene TRBV6-5; possible D gene TRBD1, 5 bases. V lost 6 bases and J lost 4, with 12 bases in between. Germline values: CDR1 MNHEY, CDR2 SVGAGI. The CDR3 covers 13 residues. The chain's CDR3 is CASRLGGIYGYTF. CDR3 in DNA: TGTGCCAGCAGGCTGGGGGGGATCTATGGCTACACCTTC.

This clonotype has just a few counts. The gene calls are TRBV7-6 and TRBJ2-7; D is possibly TRBD2 (5 bases). Trimming took off 5 bases at V and 1 base at J, with 9 bases between the two ends. The length of the CDR3 is 13 residues. The V gene's germline CDR1 is SGHVS and CDR2 FNYEAQ. The CDR3 sequence: CASSTRGSYEQYF. CDR3 nucleotides: TGTGCCAGCAGCACACGGGGTTCCTACGAGCAGTACTTC.

V is TRBV30 and J is TRBJ2-1; 7 bases are a match to TRBD2. V shed 2 bases and J 5 bases; nucleotides not matched to a gene: 15. This CDR3 contains 17 residues. From germline, CDR1 is GTSNPN and CDR2 SVGIG (reference sequence). The DNA of the CDR3 is TGTGCCTGGAGTCAAGGGAAACTAGCGTACCAAGACAATGAGCAGTTCTTC. Translation: CAWSQGKLAYQDNEQFF.

This clonotype was found a few times. The chain couples TRBV5-1 to TRBJ2-1; possible D gene TRBD1, 6 bases. The CDR3 length is 15 residues. Germline lookup yields CDR1 SGHRS and CDR2 YFSETQ. The V gene lost 4 bases and the J gene lost 4 bases, with 15 bases spanning the gap. The CDR3 DNA reads as TGCGCCAGCAGCGTGGGGACAATGGTGTACAATGAGCAGTTCTTC. Translating it yields CASSVGTMVYNEQFF. The full variable domain, its missing parts supplied by reference TRBV5-1 and TRBJ2-1, is KAGVTQTPRYLIKTRGQQVTLSCSPISGHRSVSWYQQTPGQGLQFLFEYFSETQRNKGNFPGRFSGRQFSNSRSEMNVSTLELGDSALYLCASSVGTMVYNEQFFGPGTRLTVL.

V and J are TRBV29-1 and TRBJ2-7, with TRBD1 matching 10 bases. The J segment lost 7 bases and the V segment lost 6 bases, leaving 6 bases of the junction unmatched. The length of the CDR3 is 12 residues. The germline V gene encodes CDR1 SQVTM and CDR2 ANQGSEA. CDR3 region: CSVGQGIGEQYF. In DNA, the CDR3 is TGCAGCGTGGGACAGGGGATAGGGGAGCAGTACTTC.

This clonotype was seen more than once but under ten times. The V call is TRBV9, the J call TRBJ2-7, with D possibly called TRBD1 or TRBD2 (7 bases each). V lost 0 bases, J lost 3 bases, and 16 bases lay in between. Germline assignment: CDR1 SGDLS and CDR2 YYNGEE. CDR3 length: 16 amino acids. CDR3 DNA sequence: TGTGCCAGCAGCGTAGCCCCCCAGGGGGGGAGCTACGAGCAGTACTTC. This sequence encodes CASSVAPQGGSYEQYF.

The chain uses TRBV20-1 and TRBJ1-5; 7 bases align to TRBD1. J was trimmed by 5 bases and V by 5 bases; bases with no gene match: 18. The CDR3 covers 17 residues. CDR1 is DFQATT and CDR2 is SNEGSKA in the germline V gene (reference sequence). CDR3 residues: CSAFTPGAGGPDQPQHF. CDR3 sequence (DNA): TGCAGTGCTTTCACGCCAGGGGCAGGGGGACCTGATCAGCCCCAGCATTTT.

A few counts support this clonotype. The gene calls are TRBV11-2 and TRBJ2-3, with D uncertain. V was pared by 0 bases and J by 4 bases, with 8 bases between. Germline loops: CDR1 SGHAT, CDR2 FQNNGV. The CDR3 contains 14 residues. CDR3: CASSLDWRSDTQYF. CDR3 in DNA: TGTGCCAGCAGCTTAGATTGGCGGTCAGATACGCAGTATTTT.

Only a few counts were recorded for this clonotype. The V and J genes are TRBV25-1 and TRBJ2-3; 10 bases are shared with TRBD1. The CDR3 loop spans 14 amino acids. Unmatched junction bases numbered 1, after V lost 4 bases and J lost 3 bases. Germline V gene lookup returns CDR1 MGHDK and CDR2 SYGVNS. CDR3 sequence reads: CASSGGQGTDTQYF. The CDR3 nucleotides read TGTGCCAGCAGTGGGGGACAGGGGACAGATACGCAGTATTTT.

This clonotype was found a few times. The V and J genes are TRBV4-2 and TRBJ1-6; the D gene is possibly TRBD1 (6 bases). The CDR3 has 14 amino acids. In germline, CDR1 is LGHNA, CDR2 YNFKEQ. The ends were cut back, 4 bases at V and 11 bases at J, with 15 bases in the middle. The CDR3 loop reads CASSRDRLGAPLHF. In nucleotides, the CDR3 is TGTGCCAGCAGCCGTGACAGGCTCGGGGCACCCCTCCACTTT.

The chain recombines TRBV24-1 with TRBJ2-3, with TRBD2 as a possible D gene (5 bases). Germline loops: CDR1 KGHDR, CDR2 SFDVKD. Trimming pared 5 bases from V and 3 bases from J, leaving 17 bases between. CDR3 length: 16 residues. CDR3 region: CATSAREGGVTDTQYF. As DNA, the CDR3 is TGTGCCACCAGTGCCCGTGAAGGAGGAGTGACAGATACGCAGTATTTT.

This chain connects TRBV7-2 to TRBJ2-1, with 10 bases that match TRBD2. After removal of 2 bases from V and 5 bases from J, the junction contained 6 bases not matched to a gene. The CDR3 is 16 residues long. Germline V gene lookup returns CDR1 SGHTA and CDR2 FQGNSA. The CDR3 loop is CASSLRPAGGHNEQFF. The CDR3 DNA follows: TGTGCCAGCAGCTTAAGGCCAGCGGGAGGGCACAATGAGCAGTTCTTC.

This clonotype turned up a few times. The rearrangement links TRBV9 to TRBJ2-1, with 9 bases aligning to TRBD1. The germline V gene has CDR1 SGDLS and CDR2 YYNGEE. This CDR3 has 15 residues. Unmatched junction bases numbered 8, after V lost 1 base and J lost 9 bases. The CDR3 sequence is CASSVQTGGMSEQFF. In nucleotides, the CDR3 is TGTGCCAGCAGCGTACAGACAGGGGGAATGAGTGAGCAGTTCTTC. Based on the CDR3 plus reference TRBV9 and TRBJ2-1, the full variable domain is DSGVTQTPKHLITATGQRVTLRCSPRSGDLSVYWYQQSLDQGLQFLIQYYNGEERAKGNILERFSAQQFPDLHSELNLSSLELGDSALYFCASSVQTGGMSEQFFGPGTRLTVL.

In this sample, this clonotype turned up a few times. The chain uses TRBV12-3 or TRBV12-4 and TRBJ1-1; D is unclear. Trimming left V 6 bases short and J 0 bases short, with 11 bases between. This CDR3 spans 14 amino acids. The CDR3 bases are TGTGCCAGCAGACCCGGAAGATTGAACACTGAAGCTTTCTTT. Its protein product is CASRPGRLNTEAFF.

This clonotype was counted between two and nine times. V is TRBV2 and J is TRBJ2-2; tentatively, D is TRBD1 or TRBD2 (6 bases each). Looked up from germline, CDR1 is SNHLY and CDR2 is FYNNEI. V gave up 6 bases and J gave up 1 base, with 12 bases separating them. The CDR3 contains 15 residues. The CDR3 DNA is TGTGCCAGCAGGAGGGGGGCCCTGAACACCGGGGAGCTGTTTTTT. This encodes CASRRGALNTGELFF.

This clonotype was recorded a few times. This rearrangement joins TRBV7-8 to TRBJ2-2; 8 nucleotides align to TRBD2. This CDR3 is built from 19 residues. CDR1 and CDR2 (germline): SGHVS, FQNEAQ. With 1 base clipped from V and 5 bases from J, the junction kept 15 bases outside the gene matches. The CDR3 region is CASSLDPGWAGGRTGELFF. The CDR3 region has the DNA TGTGCCAGCAGCTTAGATCCCGGTTGGGCGGGAGGCAGAACCGGGGAGCTGTTTTTT. Full variable domain (remainder filled in from reference TRBV7-8 and TRBJ2-2): GAGVSQSPRYKVAKRGQDVALRCDPISGHVSLFWYQQALGQGPEFLTYFQNEAQLDKSGLPSDRFFAERPEGSVSTLKIQRTQQEDSAVYLCASSLDPGWAGGRTGELFFGEGSRLTVL.

The chain recombines TRBV10-3 with TRBJ1-5; D is unclear. The CDR3 loop spans 17 amino acids. Per germline, CDR1 ENHRY and CDR2 SYGVKD. With 2 bases removed from V and 0 bases from J, the gap between germline ends came to 14 bases. The CDR3 region has the DNA TGTGCCATCAGTGAGGGCGGGCAGGCATATAGCAATCAGCCCCAGCATTTT. As protein: CAISEGGQAYSNQPQHF.